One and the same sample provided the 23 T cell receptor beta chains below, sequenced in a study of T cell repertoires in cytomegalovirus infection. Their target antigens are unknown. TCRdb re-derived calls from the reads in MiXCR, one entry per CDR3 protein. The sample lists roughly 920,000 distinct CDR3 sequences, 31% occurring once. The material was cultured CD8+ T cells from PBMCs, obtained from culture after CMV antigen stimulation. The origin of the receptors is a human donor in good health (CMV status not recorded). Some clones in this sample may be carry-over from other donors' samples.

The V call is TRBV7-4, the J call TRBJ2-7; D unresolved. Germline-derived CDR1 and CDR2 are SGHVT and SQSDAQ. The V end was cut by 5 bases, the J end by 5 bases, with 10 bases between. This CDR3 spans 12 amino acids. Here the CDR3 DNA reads TGTGCCAGCAGCAAACCAAAGGACGAGCAGTACGTC. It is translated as CASSKPKDEQYV.

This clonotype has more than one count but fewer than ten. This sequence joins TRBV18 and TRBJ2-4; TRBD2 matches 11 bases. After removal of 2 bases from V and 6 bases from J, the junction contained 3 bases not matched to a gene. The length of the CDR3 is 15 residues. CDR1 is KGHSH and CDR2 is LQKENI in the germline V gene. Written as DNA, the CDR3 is TGTGCCAGCTCACCAGATGGGACTAGCGGAAACATTCAGTACTTC. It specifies CASSPDGTSGNIQYF.

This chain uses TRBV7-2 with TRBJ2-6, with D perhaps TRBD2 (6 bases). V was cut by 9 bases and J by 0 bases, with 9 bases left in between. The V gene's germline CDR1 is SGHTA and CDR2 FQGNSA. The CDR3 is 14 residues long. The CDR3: CASGGDSGANVLTF. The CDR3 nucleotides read TGTGCCAGTGGCGGGGACTCTGGGGCCAACGTCCTGACTTTC.

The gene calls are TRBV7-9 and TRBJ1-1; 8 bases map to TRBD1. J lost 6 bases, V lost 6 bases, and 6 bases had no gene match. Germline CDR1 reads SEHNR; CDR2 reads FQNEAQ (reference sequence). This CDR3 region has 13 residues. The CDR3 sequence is CASSDRGRPEAFF. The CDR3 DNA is TGTGCCAGCAGTGACAGGGGTCGGCCTGAAGCTTTCTTT.

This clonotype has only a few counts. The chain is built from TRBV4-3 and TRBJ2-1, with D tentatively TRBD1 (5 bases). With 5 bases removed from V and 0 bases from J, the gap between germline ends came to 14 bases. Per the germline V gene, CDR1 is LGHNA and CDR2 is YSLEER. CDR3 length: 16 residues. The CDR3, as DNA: TGCGCCAGCAGCTTCCGGACACTCAGCTCCTACAATGAGCAGTTCTTC. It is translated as CASSFRTLSSYNEQFF.

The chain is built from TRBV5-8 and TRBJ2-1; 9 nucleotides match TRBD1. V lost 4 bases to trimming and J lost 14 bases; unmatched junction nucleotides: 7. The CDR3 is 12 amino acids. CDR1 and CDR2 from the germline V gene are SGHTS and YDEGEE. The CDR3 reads CASSPDRTGEFF. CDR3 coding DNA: TGTGCCAGCAGCCCAGACAGGACAGGGGAGTTCTTC.

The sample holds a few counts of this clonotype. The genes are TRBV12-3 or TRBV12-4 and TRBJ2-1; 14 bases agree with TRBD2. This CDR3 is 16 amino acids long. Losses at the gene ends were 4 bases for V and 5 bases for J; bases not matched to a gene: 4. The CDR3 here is CASSSGTSGGHNEQFF. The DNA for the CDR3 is TGTGCCAGCAGTTCAGGGACTAGCGGGGGCCACAATGAGCAGTTCTTC.

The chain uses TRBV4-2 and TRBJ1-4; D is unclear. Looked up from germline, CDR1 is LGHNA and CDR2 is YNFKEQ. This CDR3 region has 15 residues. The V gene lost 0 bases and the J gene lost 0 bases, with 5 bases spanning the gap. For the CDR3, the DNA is TGTGCCAGCAGCCAAGAAGCAGCAACTAATGAAAAACTGTTTTTT. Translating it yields CASSQEAATNEKLFF.

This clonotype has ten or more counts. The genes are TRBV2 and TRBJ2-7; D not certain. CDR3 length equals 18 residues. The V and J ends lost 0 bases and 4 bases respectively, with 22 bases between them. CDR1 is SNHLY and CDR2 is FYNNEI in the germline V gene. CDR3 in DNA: TGTGCCAGCAGTGAAGCTGAATTATATGACGGCGGCGTATACGAGCAGTACGTC. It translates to CASSEAELYDGGVYEQYV.

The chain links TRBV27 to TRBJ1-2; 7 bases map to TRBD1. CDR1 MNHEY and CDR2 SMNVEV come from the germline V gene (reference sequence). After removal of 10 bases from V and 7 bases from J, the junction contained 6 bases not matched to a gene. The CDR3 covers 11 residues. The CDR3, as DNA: TGTGCCACAGCCTCAGGGGGTGGCTACACCTTC. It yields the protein CATASGGGYTF.

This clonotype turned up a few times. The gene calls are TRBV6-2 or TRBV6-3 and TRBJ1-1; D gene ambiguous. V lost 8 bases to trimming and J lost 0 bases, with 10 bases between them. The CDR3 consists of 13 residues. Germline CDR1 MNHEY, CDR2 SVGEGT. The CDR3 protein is CASEDGLNTEAFF. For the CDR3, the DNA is TGTGCCAGCGAGGACGGTTTGAACACTGAAGCTTTCTTT.

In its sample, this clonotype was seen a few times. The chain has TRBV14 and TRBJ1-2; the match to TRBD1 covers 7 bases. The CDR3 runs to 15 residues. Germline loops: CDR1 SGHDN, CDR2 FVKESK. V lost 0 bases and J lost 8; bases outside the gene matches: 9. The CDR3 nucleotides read TGTGCCAGCAGCCAAGATTGGAAGGGGGCGAGAGGCTACACCTTC. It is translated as CASSQDWKGARGYTF.

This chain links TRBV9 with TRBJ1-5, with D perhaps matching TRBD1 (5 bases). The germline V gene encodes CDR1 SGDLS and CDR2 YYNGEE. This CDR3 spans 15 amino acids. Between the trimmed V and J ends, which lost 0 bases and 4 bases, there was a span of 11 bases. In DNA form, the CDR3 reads TGTGCCAGCAGCGTAGCTGGGGGATATAATCAGCCCCAGCATTTT. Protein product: CASSVAGGYNQPQHF.

Here the CDR3 DNA reads TGTGCCACCCTGAGCGCCTACAATGAGCAGTTCTTC. Residues: CATLSAYNEQFF. The chain joins TRBV6-5 to TRBJ2-1; D is ambiguous. Germline lookup yields CDR1 MNHEY and CDR2 SVGAGI. V lost 10 bases and J lost 2, with 9 bases in between. This CDR3 region has 12 residues.

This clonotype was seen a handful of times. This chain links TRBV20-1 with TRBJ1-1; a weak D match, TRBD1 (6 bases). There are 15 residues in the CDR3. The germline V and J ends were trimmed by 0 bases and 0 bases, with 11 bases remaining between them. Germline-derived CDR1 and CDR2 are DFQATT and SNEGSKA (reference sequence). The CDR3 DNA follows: TGCAGTGCTAGAGATCCACAGGGATTGAACACTGAAGCTTTCTTT. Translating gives CSARDPQGLNTEAFF.

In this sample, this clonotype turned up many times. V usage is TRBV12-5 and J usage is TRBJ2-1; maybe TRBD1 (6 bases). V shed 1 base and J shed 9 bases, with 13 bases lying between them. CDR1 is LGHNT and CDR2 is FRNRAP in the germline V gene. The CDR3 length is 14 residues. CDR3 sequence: CASGLDLGGFEQFF. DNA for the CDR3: TGTGCTAGTGGTTTGGACCTTGGGGGCTTTGAGCAGTTCTTC.

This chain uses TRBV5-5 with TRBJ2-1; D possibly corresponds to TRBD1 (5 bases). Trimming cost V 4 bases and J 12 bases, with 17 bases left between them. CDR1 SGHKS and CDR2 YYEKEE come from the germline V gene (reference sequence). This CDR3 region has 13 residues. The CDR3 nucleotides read TGTGCCAGCAGCGTGACAGATACTGCAGGGCAGTTCTTC. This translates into CASSVTDTAGQFF.

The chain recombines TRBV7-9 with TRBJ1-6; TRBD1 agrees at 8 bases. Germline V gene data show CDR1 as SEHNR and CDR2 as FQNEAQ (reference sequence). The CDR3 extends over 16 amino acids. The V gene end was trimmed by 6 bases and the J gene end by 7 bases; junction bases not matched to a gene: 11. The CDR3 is CASRQGQGEINSPLHF. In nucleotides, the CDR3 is TGTGCCAGCAGACAAGGACAGGGCGAAATCAATTCACCCCTCCACTTT.

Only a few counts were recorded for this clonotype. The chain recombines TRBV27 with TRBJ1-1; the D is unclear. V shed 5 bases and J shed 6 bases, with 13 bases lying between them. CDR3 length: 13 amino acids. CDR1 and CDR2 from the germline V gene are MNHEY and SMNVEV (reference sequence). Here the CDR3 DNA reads TGTGCCAGCAGTCTTGGGTCGAGGTCTGAAGCTTTCTTT. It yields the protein CASSLGSRSEAFF.

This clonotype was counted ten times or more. CDR3 in amino acids: CASSPGGAGNTIYF. The CDR3 DNA is TGTGCCAGCAGCCCCGGAGGGGCTGGAAACACCATATATTTT. The rearrangement uses TRBV7-6 and TRBJ1-3, with D perhaps matching TRBD1 (5 bases). CDR1 and CDR2 from the germline V gene are SGHVS and FNYEAQ. The CDR3 has 14 amino acids. The germline V and J ends were trimmed by 5 bases and 2 bases, with 10 bases remaining between them.

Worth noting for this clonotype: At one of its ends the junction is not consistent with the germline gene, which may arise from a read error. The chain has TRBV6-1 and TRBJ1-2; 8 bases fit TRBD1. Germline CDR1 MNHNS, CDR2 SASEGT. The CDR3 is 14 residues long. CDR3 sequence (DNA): TGTGCCAGCAGTTACACCGGGACAGGCTATAGCTACACCTTC. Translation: CASSYTGTGYSYTF.

This chain's CDR3 is CASRRTGSEEQYF. The CDR3 bases are TGTGCCAGCAGGCGTACAGGGTCTGAAGAGCAGTACTTC. The chain links TRBV7-9 to TRBJ2-7; D is possibly TRBD1 (6 bases). The CDR3 contains 13 residues. Trimming cost V 6 bases and J 7 bases, with 16 bases left between them. Per the germline V gene, CDR1 is SEHNR and CDR2 is FQNEAQ (reference sequence).

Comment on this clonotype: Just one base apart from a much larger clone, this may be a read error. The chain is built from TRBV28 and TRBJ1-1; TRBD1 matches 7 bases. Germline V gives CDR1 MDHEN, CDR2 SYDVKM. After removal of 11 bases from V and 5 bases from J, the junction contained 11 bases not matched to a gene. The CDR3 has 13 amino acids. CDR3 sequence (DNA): TGTGCCTGCAACAGACAGGGAAGGACTGAAGCTTTCTTT. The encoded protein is CACNRQGRTEAFF.